Listed here are 26 T cell receptor beta chains from one sample, sequenced in a study of PD-1 blockade in classical Hodgkin lymphoma. The data were produced by immunoSEQ multiplex PCR, yet TCRdb's version contains in-frame clones alone and is incomplete. The table includes about 93,000 clones, around nine tenths detected once. All patients relapsed after autologous stem cell transplantation, and brentuximab vedotin exposure varied. Sample: peripheral blood mononuclear cells (PBMCs), taken before the second cycle of nivolumab. These receptors all stem from a human donor with classical Hodgkin lymphoma.

This sequence joins TRBV14 and TRBJ2-7, with D possibly being TRBD1 (5 bases). The germline CDR1 and CDR2 sequences are SGHDN and FVKESK. Trimming left V 1 base short and J 3 bases short, with 7 bases between. This CDR3 is built from 13 residues. CDR3 loop: CASSQGQFYEQYF. DNA of the CDR3: TGTGCCAGCAGCCAAGGACAGTTCTACGAGCAGTACTTC. Together with reference TRBV14 and TRBJ2-7, the CDR3 gives the full variable domain: EAGVTQFPSHSVIEKGQTVTLRCDPISGHDNLYWYRRVMGKEIKFLLHFVKESKQDESGMPNNRFLAERTGGTYSTLKVQPAELEDSGVYFCASSQGQFYEQYFGPGTRLTVT.

The table lists this clone with a count of one. The V and J genes are TRBV7-2 and TRBJ2-7, with TRBD1 matching 8 bases. Germline values: CDR1 SGHTA, CDR2 FQGNSA. This CDR3 comprises 16 residues. Losses at the gene ends were 1 base for V and 4 bases for J; bases not matched to a gene: 9. The CDR3 bases are TGTGCCAGCAGCTTAGATTCAGGGGGCGCAGGGTACGAGCAGTACTTC. Its translation: CASSLDSGGAGYEQYF.

This chain's CDR3 is CSGTGGDEETEAFF. The CDR3 nucleotides read TGCAGCGGGACAGGGGGCGATGAAGAAACTGAAGCTTTCTTT. The rearrangement joins TRBV29-1 to TRBJ1-1, with 11 positions matching TRBD1. Germline assignment: CDR1 SQVTM and CDR2 ANQGSEA. With V trimmed by 7 bases and J by 5 bases, 9 bases remained unmatched. This CDR3 is 14 amino acids long. Looking up the rest from reference TRBV29-1 and TRBJ1-1 gives the full variable domain: SAVISQKPSRDICQRGTSLTIQCQVDSQVTMMFWYRQQPGQSLTLIATANQGSEATYESGFVIDKFPISRPNLTFSTLTVSNMSPEDSSIYLCSGTGGDEETEAFFGQGTRLTVV.

The V call is TRBV7-9, the J call TRBJ2-2; 8 bases match TRBD1. The V gene's germline CDR1 is SEHNR and CDR2 FQNEAQ (reference sequence). The CDR3 is 17 amino acids. J gave up 0 bases and V 1 base, and 4 bases lay outside the gene matches. The CDR3 sequence is CASSLGGQGTNTGELFF. The CDR3 region has the DNA TGTGCCAGCAGCTTAGGCGGACAGGGAACGAACACCGGGGAGCTGTTTTTT. The full variable domain, completed using reference TRBV7-9 and TRBJ2-2, is DTGVSQNPRHKITKRGQNVTFRCDPISEHNRLYWYRQTLGQGPEFLTYFQNEAQLEKSRLLSDRFSAERPKGSFSTLEIQRTEQGDSAMYLCASSLGGQGTNTGELFFGEGSRLTVL.

The rearrangement links TRBV7-8 to TRBJ2-7, with 8 bases fitting TRBD2. Losses at the gene ends were 10 bases for V and 1 base for J; bases not matched to a gene: 9. The germline V gene encodes CDR1 SGHVS and CDR2 FQNEAQ. The CDR3 is 14 residues long. The CDR3 DNA reads as TGTGCCACCCACACTAGCGGAAAATCCTACGAGCAGTACTTC. It specifies CATHTSGKSYEQYF.

This sequence joins TRBV30 and TRBJ2-3; no clear D gene. The CDR3 is made up of 14 amino acids. The V end was cut by 2 bases, the J end by 2 bases, with 11 bases between. Per the germline V gene, CDR1 is GTSNPN and CDR2 is SVGIG (reference sequence). The CDR3 DNA sequence: TGTGCCTGGAGTCAAGGGTTGGACACAGATACGCAGTATTTT. Translation gives CAWSQGLDTDTQYF.

This chain connects TRBV5-6 to TRBJ2-3, with unresolved D. The germline V gene encodes CDR1 SGHDT and CDR2 YYEEEE. This CDR3 contains 14 residues. V dropped 0 bases and J dropped 2 bases, with 7 bases sitting between them. CDR3 loop: CASSLVGNTDTQYF. As DNA, the CDR3 is TGTGCCAGCAGCTTGGTTGGGAACACAGATACGCAGTATTTT.

V is TRBV25-1 and J is TRBJ1-3, with D unclear. The CDR3 consists of 13 residues. The V gene lost 4 bases and the J gene lost 2 bases, with 6 bases spanning the gap. Germline V CDR1 and CDR2: MGHDK, SYGVNS. The CDR3 bases are TGTGCCAGCAGTGTCGTTACTGGAAACACCATATATTTT. This encodes CASSVVTGNTIYF. Complete variable domain (other parts from reference TRBV25-1 and TRBJ1-3): EADIYQTPRYLVIGTGKKITLECSQTMGHDKMYWYQQDPGMELHLIHYSYGVNSTEKGDLSSESTVSRIRTEHFPLTLESARPSHTSQYLCASSVVTGNTIYFGEGSWLTVV.

DNA for the CDR3: TGTGCCAGCAGTGAACGTTTGGACTTTCAGGGATACACAGATACGCAGTATTTT. This gives the protein CASSERLDFQGYTDTQYF. The chain combines TRBV6-1 with TRBJ2-3, with D perhaps assigned TRBD1 or TRBD2 (5 bases each). The CDR3 is 18 amino acids. Germline-derived CDR1 and CDR2 are MNHNS and SASEGT. V shed 2 bases and J shed 2 bases, with 20 bases lying between them.

The genes are TRBV28 and TRBJ2-4; TRBD2 agrees at 7 bases. The CDR3 has 17 amino acids. V lost 7 bases, J lost 2 bases, and 14 bases stayed unmatched. CDR1 and CDR2 from the germline V gene are MDHEN and SYDVKM. The chain's CDR3 is CASTQWGGSLSKNIQYF. The DNA for the CDR3 is TGTGCCAGCACCCAGTGGGGCGGGAGCTTATCCAAAAACATTCAGTACTTC.

The genes are TRBV5-1 and TRBJ1-1; D remains unclear. CDR3 length: 14 amino acids. Trimming took off 0 bases at V and 1 base at J, with 7 bases between the two ends. CDR1 is SGHRS, CDR2 YFSETQ, per germline. The chain's CDR3 is CASSLARGNTEAFF. DNA for the CDR3: TGCGCCAGCAGCTTGGCCCGAGGGAACACTGAAGCTTTCTTT.

This chain links TRBV21-1 with TRBJ2-7; the listed D gene, TRBD2, was not tested against the DNA. TRBV21-1 is given as a pseudogene. The CDR3 covers 10 residues. The CDR3 DNA reads as TGTGCCAGCTCTAATTACGAGCAGTACTTC. Amino acid sequence: CASSNYEQYF.

The V call is TRBV5-1, the J call TRBJ1-1; 10 bases align to TRBD1. The CDR3 runs 15 residues. Germline CDR1 SGHRS, CDR2 YFSETQ. V shed 4 bases, J shed 3 bases, and the junction held 6 bases outside the gene matches. CDR3 in DNA: TGCGCCAGCAGCCCTGACAGGGGGCCCTACACTGAAGCTTTCTTT. Amino acids: CASSPDRGPYTEAFF. Full variable domain (outside the CDR3, taken from reference TRBV5-1 and TRBJ1-1): KAGVTQTPRYLIKTRGQQVTLSCSPISGHRSVSWYQQTPGQGLQFLFEYFSETQRNKGNFPGRFSGRQFSNSRSEMNVSTLELGDSALYLCASSPDRGPYTEAFFGQGTRLTVV.

This clone has more than one count but fewer than ten. The J gene is TRBJ1-3, the V gene TRBV9; D possibly corresponds to TRBD1 (5 bases). The germline V gene encodes CDR1 SGDLS and CDR2 YYNGEE. V was trimmed by 0 bases and J by 8 bases, leaving 12 bases between them. The CDR3 totals 14 residues. CDR3 sequence: CASSVGSGRDTIYF. The CDR3 DNA is TGTGCCAGCAGCGTAGGCTCAGGGCGTGACACCATATATTTT.

The chain recombines TRBV5-8 with TRBJ2-7; the match to TRBD1 covers 7 bases. The CDR3 contains 14 residues. Unmatched junction bases numbered 4, after V lost 2 bases and J lost 2 bases. The germline CDR1 and CDR2 sequences are SGHTS and YDEGEE. CDR3 amino acids: CASSLTGATYEQYF. CDR3 DNA sequence: TGTGCCAGCAGCTTAACAGGGGCTACCTACGAGCAGTACTTC. The variable domain in full, with the rest retrieved from reference TRBV5-8 and TRBJ2-7, is EAGVTQSPTHLIKTRGQQATLRCSPISGHTSVYWYQQALGLGLQFLLWYDEGEERNRGNFPPRFSGRQFPNYSSELNVNALELEDSALYLCASSLTGATYEQYFGPGTRLTVT.

This sequence joins TRBV6-5 and TRBJ1-1; 10 bases match TRBD1. The CDR3 runs 15 residues. The V gene end was trimmed by 4 bases and the J gene end by 4 bases; junction bases not matched to a gene: 6. Germline V gives CDR1 MNHEY, CDR2 SVGAGI. CDR3 loop: CASSSSRDRGTEAFF. The CDR3 bases are TGTGCCAGCAGTTCTTCCCGGGACAGGGGCACTGAAGCTTTCTTT.

The rearrangement joins TRBV2 to TRBJ2-7; perhaps D is TRBD1 or TRBD2 (5 bases each). CDR1 is SNHLY, CDR2 FYNNEI, per germline. CDR3 length equals 12 residues. Trimming removed 8 bases from V and 0 bases from J, with 8 bases in between. CDR3 sequence (DNA): TGTGCCAGCGCCGGGGCCTCCTACGAGCAGTACTTC. As protein: CASAGASYEQYF.

The V and J genes are TRBV28 and TRBJ2-2; 10 nucleotides agree with TRBD2. Germline CDR1 and CDR2: MDHEN and SYDVKM. CDR3 length equals 18 residues. The V gene end was trimmed by 2 bases and the J gene end by 6 bases; junction bases not matched to a gene: 12. The CDR3 spells CASSLKWASGRRPGELFF. The CDR3 coding sequence is TGTGCCAGCAGTTTAAAATGGGCTAGCGGGAGAAGGCCCGGGGAGCTGTTTTTT.

The DNA of the CDR3 is TGTGCCAGCAGTTCCCGACTAGCGGGAGACCTCTACGAGCAGTACTTC. It yields the protein CASSSRLAGDLYEQYF. The genes are TRBV21-1 and TRBJ2-7; the table gives TRBD2 as D, unverified against the DNA. TRBV21-1 is recorded as a pseudogene. This CDR3 has 16 residues.

The chain is built from TRBV18 and TRBJ2-7; D remains ambiguous. The CDR3 runs to 12 residues. With 3 bases removed from V and 5 bases from J, the gap between germline ends came to 8 bases. Germline CDR1 reads KGHSH; CDR2 reads LQKENI. The CDR3 DNA sequence: TGTGCCAGCTCACCGGTTGGTAACGAGCAGTACTTC. Translated: CASSPVGNEQYF.

The V gene is TRBV6-4, the J gene TRBJ2-7; D possibly corresponds to TRBD2 (5 bases). CDR3 length: 18 amino acids. Germline-derived CDR1 and CDR2 are MRHNA and SNTAGT. V lost 0 bases and J 0 bases, leaving 18 bases between the germline ends. The DNA for the CDR3 is TGTGCCAGCAGTGACTCAGTCCGAGGGAGCGCCAGCTCCTACGAGCAGTACTTC. This translates into CASSDSVRGSASSYEQYF.

The chain couples TRBV28 to TRBJ1-1, with a tentative D call TRBD1 (5 bases). The CDR3 length is 15 residues. Trimming pared 5 bases from V and 1 base from J, leaving 14 bases between. Germline V CDR1 and CDR2: MDHEN, SYDVKM. CDR3 DNA: TGTGCCAGCAGTGGCCTCGGGGCGGAGAACACTGAAGCTTTCTTT. It is translated as CASSGLGAENTEAFF.

This chain joins TRBV14 and TRBJ1-1; D is unclear. The V gene lost 1 base and the J gene lost 2 bases, with 8 bases spanning the gap. The CDR3 runs to 14 residues. CDR1 and CDR2 (germline): SGHDN, FVKESK. The CDR3 DNA follows: TGTGCCAGCAGCCAAGTAATTGGAAACACTGAAGCTTTCTTT. Its translation is CASSQVIGNTEAFF.

This rearrangement joins TRBV27 to TRBJ2-7; 7 nucleotides match TRBD2. The V gene end was trimmed by 4 bases and the J gene end by 6 bases; junction bases not matched to a gene: 12. This CDR3 spans 15 amino acids. Germline V gene data show CDR1 as MNHEY and CDR2 as SMNVEV (reference sequence). The CDR3 sequence: CASSSYRGEGLEQYF. CDR3 bases: TGTGCCAGCAGTTCGTACAGAGGGGAGGGCCTCGAGCAGTACTTC.

The genes are TRBV11-2 and TRBJ2-1; D is unclear. This CDR3 region has 15 residues. Germline CDR1 reads SGHAT; CDR2 reads FQNNGV. V lost 1 base to trimming and J lost 4 bases, with 11 bases between them. The CDR3 DNA is TGTGCCAGCAGCTTAGCGGGTAGGTCTTACAATGAGCAGTTCTTC. This translates into CASSLAGRSYNEQFF.

This chain joins TRBV9 and TRBJ2-7; 9 nucleotides align to TRBD2. CDR1 and CDR2 (germline): SGDLS, YYNGEE. This CDR3 has 15 residues. V was clipped by 3 bases and J by 7 bases; unmatched bases: 11. CDR3 sequence reads: CASSARLAEPGEQYF. For the CDR3, the DNA is TGTGCCAGCAGCGCCCGACTAGCGGAGCCTGGGGAGCAGTACTTC.